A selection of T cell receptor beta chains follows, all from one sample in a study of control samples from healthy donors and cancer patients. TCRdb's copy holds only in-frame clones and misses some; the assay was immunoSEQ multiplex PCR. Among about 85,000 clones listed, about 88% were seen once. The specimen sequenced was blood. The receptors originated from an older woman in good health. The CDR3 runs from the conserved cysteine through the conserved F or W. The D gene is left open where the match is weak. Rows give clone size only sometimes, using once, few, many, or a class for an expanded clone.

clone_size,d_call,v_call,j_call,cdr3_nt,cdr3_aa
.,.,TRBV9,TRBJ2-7,TGTGCCAGCAGCGTAGGGGGCGGAACCTACGAGCAGTACTTC,CASSVGGGTYEQYF
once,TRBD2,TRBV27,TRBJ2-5,TGTGCCAGCAGACATAACGGGGGGGCCTTTGAGACCCAGTACTTC,CASRHNGGAFETQYF
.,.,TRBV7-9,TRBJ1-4,TGTGCCAGCAGCCCATTTGAGGGGCGAAGGGAAAAACTGTTTTTT,CASSPFEGRREKLFF
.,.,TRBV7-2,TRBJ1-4,TGTGCCAGCAGCTTAGATTCGACTGCCCCCGGGAGGGAAAAACTGTTTTTT,CASSLDSTAPGREKLFF
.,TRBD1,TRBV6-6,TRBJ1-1,TGTGCCAGCAGTGATCCGGGACAGGGGGCGTTAGATGCTTTCTTT,CASSDPGQGALDAFF
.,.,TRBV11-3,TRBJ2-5,TGTGCCAGCAGCTTAGCCCAACGCCAGGGGAAAAAAGAGACCCAGTACTTC,CASSLAQRQGKKETQYF
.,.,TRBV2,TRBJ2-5,TGTGCCAGCAGTGGAACAGGGCAAGAGACCCAGTACTTC,CASSGTGQETQYF
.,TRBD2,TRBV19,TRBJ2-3,TGTGCCAGTAGTATTCGGGCTAGCGGGGGGCCAAGCACAGATACGCAGTATTTT,CASSIRASGGPSTDTQYF
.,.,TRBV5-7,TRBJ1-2,TGTGCCAGCAGGGTCGGCTACACCTTC,CASRVGYTF
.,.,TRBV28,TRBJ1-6,TGTGCCAGCAATAACTATGGACAGTATAATTCACCCCTCCACTTT,CASNNYGQYNSPLHF
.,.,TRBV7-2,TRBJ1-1,TGTGCCAGCAGCTTAGACGAGTGGGGGAGCACTGAAGCTTTCTTT,CASSLDEWGSTEAFF
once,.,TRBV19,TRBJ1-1,TGTGCCAGTAGTATTACGCAGGGGTACACTGAAGCTTTCTTT,CASSITQGYTEAFF
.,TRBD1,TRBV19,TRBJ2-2,TGTGCCAGTAGTATTAGGGACAGGGGGCGCCCCGGGGAGCTGTTTTTT,CASSIRDRGRPGELFF
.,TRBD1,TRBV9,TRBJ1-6,TGTGCCAGCAGCGTAGGGGCAGGGGGCAGGAATTCACCCCTCCACTTT,CASSVGAGGRNSPLHF
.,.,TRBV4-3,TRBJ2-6,TGCGCCAGCAGCCAAGATTTGCTAGAGGGGGCCAACGTCCTGACTTTC,CASSQDLLEGANVLTF
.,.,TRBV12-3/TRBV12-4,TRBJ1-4,TGTGCCAGCAGGGCAGGGTCCCCTGAAAAACTGTTTTTT,CASRAGSPEKLFF
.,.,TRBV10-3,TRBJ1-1,TGTGCCATCAGTGAGCGAGGAGAGATGAACACTGAAGCTTTCTTT,CAISERGEMNTEAFF
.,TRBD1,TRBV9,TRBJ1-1,TGTGCCAGCAGCCAGGGGGCAGGGCGCATGAACACTGAAGCTTTCTTT,CASSQGAGRMNTEAFF
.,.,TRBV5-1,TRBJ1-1,TGCGCCAGCAGCCCTCACGAGGTGAACACTGAAGCTTTCTTT,CASSPHEVNTEAFF
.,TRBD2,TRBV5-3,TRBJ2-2,TGTGCCAGAAAAGACGATCTAGCGGGGTCCCATACGAACACCGGGGAGCTGTTTTTT,CARKDDLAGSHTNTGELFF
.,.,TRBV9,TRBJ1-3,TGTGCCAGCAGCGAAGGGCAAGGGGTTGCTGGAAACACCATATATTTT,CASSEGQGVAGNTIYF
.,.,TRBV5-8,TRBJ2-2,TGTGCCAGCAGGAAGCCCGGGACAACCAACACCGGGGAGCTGTTTTTT,CASRKPGTTNTGELFF
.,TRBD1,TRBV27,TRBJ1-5,TGTGCCAGCAGTCCGTTCCGGACAGGGGGATACAATCAGCCCCAGCATTTT,CASSPFRTGGYNQPQHF